The T cell receptor beta chain under discussion was sequenced for a study of OX40 agonist ivuxolimab in advanced cancers. About the study as a whole: Ivuxolimab was a fully human IgG2 agonistic monoclonal antibody targeting the costimulatory receptor OX40 (CD134). Intravenous ivuxolimab was administered to patients every 2 weeks at six dose levels: 0.01, 0.1, 0.3, 1.5, 3 and 10 mg/kg. Of the 50 to 55 dose-escalation patients, hepatocellular carcinoma was present in approximately 20, melanoma in around 15, renal cell carcinoma in 9 and head and neck cancer in 9. In the dose-escalation cohort, 75% to 90% of patients were male, and the mean age was around 65 years with a range of roughly 23 to 79. Patients were allowed to have had prior anti-PD-1, anti-PD-L1 or anti-CTLA-4 therapy, and about 40% of the dose-escalation patients had been treated with checkpoint inhibitors. Partial responses occurred in three dose-escalation patients: two with cutaneous melanoma and one with hepatocellular carcinoma. The point of sequencing TCRbeta in the periphery was to test whether ivuxolimab changed TCR sequence diversity and drove clonal T-cell expansion. The monotherapy dose-escalation portion (N ≈ 50 patients) of the phase I ivuxolimab trial is reported in the paper. What the study reported, not specific to this receptor: After ivuxolimab, CD8+ T cells had more expanded clones than CD4+ T cells on average. At doses of 0.1 to 3.0 mg/kg, clonal expansion of both CD4+ and CD8+ blood T cells was observed from baseline to week 6. The antigen specificity of the peripheral T cells that underwent clonal expansion was not determined. Low levels of normalized T-cell clonal expansion were also seen in some patients who did not respond. In partial responders in the 0.1-3.0 mg/kg groups, normalized peripheral clonal expansion was found to be among the lowest, especially among CD8+ T cells.

About this clone: What antigen it recognizes has not been identified. No much larger clonotype is one base removed from it; base qualities were not supplied.

The trial excluded patients who had a history of autoimmune disease or who were on systemic immunosuppression. Peripheral blood for TCR sequencing was drawn from every dose cohort at baseline, at cycle 4 day 1 and at cycle 7 day 1. Samples were obtained from an open-label, multicenter, first-in-human phase I dose-escalation trial of ivuxolimab. Adults with locally advanced or metastatic melanoma, renal cell, hepatocellular, or head and neck squamous cell carcinoma were enrolled in the trial. Before TCR sequencing, CD4+ and CD8+ T cells were separately sorted from peripheral blood. Genomic DNA was extracted from sorted cells for sequencing of the TCRbeta CDR3 region. The immunoSEQ Assay was used for sequencing of TCRbeta CDR3 regions. Sourced from immuneACCESS, this table was stored by TCRdb with only in-frame sequences that have V and J called. A share of the clones is absent; for the studies checked, an unresolved V gene accounts for under half, and the remainder has no known explanation. For this sample the table gives more than 65,000 clones, of which 94% were detected only once. The ten biggest clones cover around a sixth of the sample.

The CDR3 numbers 14 residues from cysteine through phenylalanine. Just CDR3 DNA is preserved here, 42 bases in frame from base 1. CDR1 and CDR2 are drawn from the germline V gene (reference sequence): MNHEY, SMNVEV. The germline ends are 13 bases apart after V is trimmed by 5 bases and J by 3 bases. Rearrangement joined TRBV27 to TRBJ1-2; no D gene call is confident. This sequence originates from an adult with an advanced solid tumor such as melanoma, head and neck, liver or kidney cancer. Sequenced material: CD4+ or CD8+ T cells sorted from blood, taken in a trial of the OX40 agonist ivuxolimab. CDR3 protein: CASSVYSGDYGYTF. The nucleotides read TGTGCCAGCAGTGTCTATTCCGGGGACTATGGCTACACCTTC.